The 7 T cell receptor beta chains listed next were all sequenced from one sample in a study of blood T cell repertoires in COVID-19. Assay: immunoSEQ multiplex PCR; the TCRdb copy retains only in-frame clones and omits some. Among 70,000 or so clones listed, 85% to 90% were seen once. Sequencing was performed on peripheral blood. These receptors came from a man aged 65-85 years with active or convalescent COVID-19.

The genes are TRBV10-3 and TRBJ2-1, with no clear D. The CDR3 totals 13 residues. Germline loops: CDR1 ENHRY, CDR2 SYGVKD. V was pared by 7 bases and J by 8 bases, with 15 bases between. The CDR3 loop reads CAITPASQDEQFF. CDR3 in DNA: TGTGCCATCACCCCCGCGAGTCAGGATGAGCAGTTCTTC.

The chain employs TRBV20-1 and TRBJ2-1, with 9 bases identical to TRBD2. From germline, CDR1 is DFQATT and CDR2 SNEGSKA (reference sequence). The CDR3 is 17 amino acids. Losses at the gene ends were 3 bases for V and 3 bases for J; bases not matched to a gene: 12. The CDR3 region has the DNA TGCAGTGCTAGTCCGGGGCTAGCGGGGCGGGGCTACAATGAGCAGTTCTTC. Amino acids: CSASPGLAGRGYNEQFF.

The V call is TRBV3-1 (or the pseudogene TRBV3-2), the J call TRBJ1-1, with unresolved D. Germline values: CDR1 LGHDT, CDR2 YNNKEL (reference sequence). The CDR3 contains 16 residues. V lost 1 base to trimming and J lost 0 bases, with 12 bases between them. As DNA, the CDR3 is TGTGCCAGCAGCCAAGGAGGTCAGTCCATGAACACTGAAGCTTTCTTT. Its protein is CASSQGGQSMNTEAFF.

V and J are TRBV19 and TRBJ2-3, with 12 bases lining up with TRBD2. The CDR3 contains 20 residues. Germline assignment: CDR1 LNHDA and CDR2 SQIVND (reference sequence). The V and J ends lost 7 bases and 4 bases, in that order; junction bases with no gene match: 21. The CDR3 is CASNPGPLLAGGGVADTQYF. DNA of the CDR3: TGTGCCAGTAACCCAGGACCCCTACTAGCGGGAGGTGGAGTGGCAGATACGCAGTATTTT.

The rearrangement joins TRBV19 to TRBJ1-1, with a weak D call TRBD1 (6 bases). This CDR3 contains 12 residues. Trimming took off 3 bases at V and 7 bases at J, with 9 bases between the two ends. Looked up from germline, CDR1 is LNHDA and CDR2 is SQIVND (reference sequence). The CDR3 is CASSMDSFEAFF. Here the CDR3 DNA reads TGTGCCAGTAGTATGGACAGTTTTGAAGCTTTCTTT. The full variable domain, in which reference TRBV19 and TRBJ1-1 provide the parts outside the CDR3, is DGGITQSPKYLFRKEGQNVTLSCEQNLNHDAMYWYRQDPGQGLRLIYYSQIVNDFQKGDIAEGYSVSREKKESFPLTVTSAQKNPTAFYLCASSMDSFEAFFGQGTRLTVV.

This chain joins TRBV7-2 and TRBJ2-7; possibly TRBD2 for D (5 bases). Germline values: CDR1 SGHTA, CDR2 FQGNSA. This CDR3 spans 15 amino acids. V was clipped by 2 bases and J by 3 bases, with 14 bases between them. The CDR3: CASSLIASTLYEQYF. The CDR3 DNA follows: TGTGCCAGCAGCTTAATAGCGTCCACACTCTACGAGCAGTACTTC. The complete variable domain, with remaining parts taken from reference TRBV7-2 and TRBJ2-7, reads GAGVSQSPSNKVTEKGKDVELRCDPISGHTALYWYRQSLGQGLEFLIYFQGNSAPDKSGLPSDRFSAERTGGSVSTLTIQRTQQEDSAVYLCASSLIASTLYEQYFGPGTRLTVT.

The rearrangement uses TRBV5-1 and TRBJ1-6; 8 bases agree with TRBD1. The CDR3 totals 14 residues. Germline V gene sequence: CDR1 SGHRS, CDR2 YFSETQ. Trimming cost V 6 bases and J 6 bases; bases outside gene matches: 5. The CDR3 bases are TGCGCCAGCATGGAGACAGGGGCTAATTCACCCCTCCACTTT. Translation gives CASMETGANSPLHF.